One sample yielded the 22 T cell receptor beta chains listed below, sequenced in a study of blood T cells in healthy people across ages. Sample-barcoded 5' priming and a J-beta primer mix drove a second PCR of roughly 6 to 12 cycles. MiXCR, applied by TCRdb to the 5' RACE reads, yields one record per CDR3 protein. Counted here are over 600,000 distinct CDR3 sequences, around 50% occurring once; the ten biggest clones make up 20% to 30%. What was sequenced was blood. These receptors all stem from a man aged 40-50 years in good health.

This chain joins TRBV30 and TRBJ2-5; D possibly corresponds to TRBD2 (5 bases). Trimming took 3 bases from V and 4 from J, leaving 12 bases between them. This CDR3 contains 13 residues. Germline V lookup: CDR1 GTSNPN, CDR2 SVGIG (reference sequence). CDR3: CAWSRGIRETQYF. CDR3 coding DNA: TGTGCCTGGAGCCGAGGGATTCGAGAGACCCAGTACTTC. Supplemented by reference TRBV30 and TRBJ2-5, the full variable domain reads SQTIHQWPATLVQPVGSPLSLECTVEGTSNPNLYWYRQAAGRGLQLLFYSVGIGQISSEVPQNLSASRPQDRQFILSSKKLLLSDSGFYLCAWSRGIRETQYFGPGTRLLVL.

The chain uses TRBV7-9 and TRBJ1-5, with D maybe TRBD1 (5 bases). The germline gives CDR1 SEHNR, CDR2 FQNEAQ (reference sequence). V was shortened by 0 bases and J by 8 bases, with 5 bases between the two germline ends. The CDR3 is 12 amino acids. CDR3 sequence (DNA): TGTGCCAGCAGCTTAGCAGGGGAGCCCCAGCATTTT. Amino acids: CASSLAGEPQHF.

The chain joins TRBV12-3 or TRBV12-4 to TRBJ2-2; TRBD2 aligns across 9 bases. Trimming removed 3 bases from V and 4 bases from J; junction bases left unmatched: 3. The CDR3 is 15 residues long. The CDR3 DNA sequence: TGTGCCAGCAGTTTTGCACTAGCGGGCACCGGGGAGCTGTTTTTT. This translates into CASSFALAGTGELFF.

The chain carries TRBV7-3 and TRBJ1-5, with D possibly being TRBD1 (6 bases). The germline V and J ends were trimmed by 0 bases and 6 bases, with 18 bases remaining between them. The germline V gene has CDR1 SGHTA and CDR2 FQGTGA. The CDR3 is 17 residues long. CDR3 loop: CASSLTRGRGRSQPQHF. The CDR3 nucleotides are TGTGCCAGCAGCTTAACCCGGGGCAGGGGAAGGAGTCAGCCCCAGCATTTT.

The CDR3 nucleotides are TGTGCCAGCAACCTAGCGGGGGCCGCTGAGACCCAGTACTTC. Translation gives CASNLAGAAETQYF. The rearrangement links TRBV14 to TRBJ2-5; 10 bases match TRBD2. Germline CDR1 SGHDN, CDR2 FVKESK. J was trimmed by 5 bases and V by 7 bases; bases with no gene match: 7. The CDR3 has 14 residues.

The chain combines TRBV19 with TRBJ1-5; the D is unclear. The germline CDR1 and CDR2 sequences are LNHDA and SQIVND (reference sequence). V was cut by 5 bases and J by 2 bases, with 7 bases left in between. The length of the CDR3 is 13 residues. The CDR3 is CASSGRGNQPQHF. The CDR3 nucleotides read TGTGCCAGTAGTGGACGGGGCAATCAGCCCCAGCATTTT.

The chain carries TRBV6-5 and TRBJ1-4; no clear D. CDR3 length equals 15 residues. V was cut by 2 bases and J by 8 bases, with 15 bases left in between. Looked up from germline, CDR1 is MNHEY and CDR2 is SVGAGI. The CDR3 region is CASSYEGAFREKLFF. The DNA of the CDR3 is TGTGCCAGCAGTTACGAGGGCGCCTTTAGAGAAAAACTGTTTTTT.

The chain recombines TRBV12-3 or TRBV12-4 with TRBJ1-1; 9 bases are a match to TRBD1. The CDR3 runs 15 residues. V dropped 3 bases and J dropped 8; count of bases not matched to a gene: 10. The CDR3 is CASSFLRTGAIEAFF. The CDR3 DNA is TGTGCCAGCAGTTTCCTTCGGACAGGGGCTATAGAAGCTTTCTTT.

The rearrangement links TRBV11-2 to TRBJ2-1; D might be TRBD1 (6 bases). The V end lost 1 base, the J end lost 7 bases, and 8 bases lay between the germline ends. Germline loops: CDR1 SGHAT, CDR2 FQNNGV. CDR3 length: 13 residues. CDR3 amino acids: CASSLVGQNEQFF. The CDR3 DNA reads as TGTGCCAGCAGCTTAGTCGGACAGAATGAGCAGTTCTTC.

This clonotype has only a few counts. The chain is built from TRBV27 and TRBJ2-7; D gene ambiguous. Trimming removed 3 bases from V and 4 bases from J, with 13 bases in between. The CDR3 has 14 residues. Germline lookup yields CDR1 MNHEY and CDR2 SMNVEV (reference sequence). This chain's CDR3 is CASSFGRYGYEQYF. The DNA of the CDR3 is TGTGCCAGCAGTTTTGGCAGGTACGGGTACGAGCAGTACTTC.

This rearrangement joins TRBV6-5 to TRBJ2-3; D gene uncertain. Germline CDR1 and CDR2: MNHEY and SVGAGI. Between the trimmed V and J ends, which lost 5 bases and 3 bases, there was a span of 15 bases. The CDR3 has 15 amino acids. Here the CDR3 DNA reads TGTGCCAGCAGTCCGAACCGTTTCGGTACAGATACGCAGTATTTT. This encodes CASSPNRFGTDTQYF.

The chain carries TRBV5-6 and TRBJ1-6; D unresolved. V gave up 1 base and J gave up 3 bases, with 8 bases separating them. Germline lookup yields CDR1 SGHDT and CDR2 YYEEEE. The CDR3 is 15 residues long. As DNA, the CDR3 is TGTGCCAGCAGCTTGCGGACCGGCTATAATTCACCCCTCCACTTT. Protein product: CASSLRTGYNSPLHF.

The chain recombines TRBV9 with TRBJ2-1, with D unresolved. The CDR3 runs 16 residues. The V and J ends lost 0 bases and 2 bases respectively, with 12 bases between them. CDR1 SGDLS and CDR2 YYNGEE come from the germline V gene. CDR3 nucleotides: TGTGCCAGCAGCGTAGAGGACGGAAAAGCCTACAATGAGCAGTTCTTC. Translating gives CASSVEDGKAYNEQFF.

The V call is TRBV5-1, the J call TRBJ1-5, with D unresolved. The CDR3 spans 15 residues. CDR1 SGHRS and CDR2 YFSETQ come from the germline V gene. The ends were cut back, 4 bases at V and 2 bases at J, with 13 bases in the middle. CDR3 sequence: CASSATGSGNQPQHF. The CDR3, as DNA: TGCGCCAGCAGCGCCACGGGGAGCGGCAATCAGCCCCAGCATTTT.

The CDR3 DNA reads TGCAGTGCTAGAGATGTGTCCTATGGCTACACCTTC. Translating gives CSARDVSYGYTF. The rearrangement joins TRBV20-1 to TRBJ1-2; D gene unclear. V was pared by 0 bases and J by 4 bases, with 6 bases between. This CDR3 is built from 12 residues. Germline-derived CDR1 and CDR2 are DFQATT and SNEGSKA (reference sequence).

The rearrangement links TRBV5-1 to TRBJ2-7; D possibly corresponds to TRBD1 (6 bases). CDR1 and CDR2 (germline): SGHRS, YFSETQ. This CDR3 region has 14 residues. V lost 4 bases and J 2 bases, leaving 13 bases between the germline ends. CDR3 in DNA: TGCGCCAGCAGCCCGCAGACAGGTCCCTACGAGCAGTACTTC. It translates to CASSPQTGPYEQYF.

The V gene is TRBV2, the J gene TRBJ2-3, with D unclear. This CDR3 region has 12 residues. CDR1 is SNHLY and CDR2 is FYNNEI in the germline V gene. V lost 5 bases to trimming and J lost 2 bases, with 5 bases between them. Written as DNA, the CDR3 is TGTGCCAGCAGTATTAACACAGATACGCAGTATTTT. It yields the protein CASSINTDTQYF.

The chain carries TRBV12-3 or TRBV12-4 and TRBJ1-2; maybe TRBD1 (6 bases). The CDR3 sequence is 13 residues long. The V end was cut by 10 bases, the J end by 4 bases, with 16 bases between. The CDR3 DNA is TGTGCCACTAAGACAGGAGACCGCTATGGCTACACCTTC. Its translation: CATKTGDRYGYTF.

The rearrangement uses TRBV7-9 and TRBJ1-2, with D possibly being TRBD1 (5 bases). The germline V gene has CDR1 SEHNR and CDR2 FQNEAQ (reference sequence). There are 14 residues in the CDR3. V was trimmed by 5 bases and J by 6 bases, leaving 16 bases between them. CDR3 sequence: CASSQTAGRDGYTF. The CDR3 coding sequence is TGTGCCAGCAGCCAGACCGCAGGGCGCGATGGCTACACCTTC.

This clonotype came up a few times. CDR3 protein: CASAPAFSVGEQFF. CDR3 DNA sequence: TGTGCTAGTGCGCCTGCCTTTAGCGTGGGTGAGCAGTTCTTC. The chain employs TRBV12-5 and TRBJ2-1, with a weak D call TRBD2 (5 bases). V lost 7 bases, J lost 9 bases, and 19 bases lay in between. Germline V lookup: CDR1 LGHNT, CDR2 FRNRAP. The CDR3 spans 14 residues.

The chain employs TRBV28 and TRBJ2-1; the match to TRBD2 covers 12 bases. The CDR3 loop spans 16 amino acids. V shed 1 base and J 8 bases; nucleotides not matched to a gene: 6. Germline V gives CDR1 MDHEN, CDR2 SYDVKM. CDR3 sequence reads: CASSLYGTSGFYEQFF. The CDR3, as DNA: TGTGCCAGCAGTTTATATGGGACTAGCGGGTTCTATGAGCAGTTCTTC.

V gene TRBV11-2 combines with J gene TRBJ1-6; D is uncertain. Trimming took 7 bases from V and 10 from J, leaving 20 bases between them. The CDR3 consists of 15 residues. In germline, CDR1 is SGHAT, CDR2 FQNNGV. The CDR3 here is CASTLARASGSPLHF. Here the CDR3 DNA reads TGTGCCAGCACCCTTGCACGGGCATCGGGATCACCCCTCCACTTT. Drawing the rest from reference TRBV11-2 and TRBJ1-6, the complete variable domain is EAGVAQSPRYKIIEKRQSVAFWCNPISGHATLYWYQQILGQGPKLLIQFQNNGVVDDSQLPKDRFSAERLKGVDSTLKIQPAKLEDSAVYLCASTLARASGSPLHFGNGTRLTVT.